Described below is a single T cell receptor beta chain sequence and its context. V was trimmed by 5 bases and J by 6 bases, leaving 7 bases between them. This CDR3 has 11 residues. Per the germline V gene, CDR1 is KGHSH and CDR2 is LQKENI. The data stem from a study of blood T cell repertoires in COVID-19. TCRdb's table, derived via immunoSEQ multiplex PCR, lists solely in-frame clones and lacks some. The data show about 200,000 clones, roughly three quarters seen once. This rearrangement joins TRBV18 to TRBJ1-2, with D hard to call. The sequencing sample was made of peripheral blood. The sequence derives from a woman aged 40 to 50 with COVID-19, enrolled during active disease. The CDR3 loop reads CASSFSDGYTF. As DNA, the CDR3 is TGTGCCAGCTCATTTTCCGATGGCTACACCTTC. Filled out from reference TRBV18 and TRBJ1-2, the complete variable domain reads NAGVMQNPRHLVRRRGQEARLRCSPMKGHSHVYWYRQLPEEGLKFMVYLQKENIIDESGMPKERFSAEFPKEGPSILRIQQVVRGDSAAYFCASSFSDGYTFGSGTRLTVV.